This T cell receptor beta chain emerged from a study of blood T cell repertoires in COVID-19. Study overall: PBMCs, B-cell-depleted T cells, or T cells provided the cDNA or gDNA that made up the material.

In the original workflow: The authors estimated nucleated cell counts from reference gene primer amplification. Generated by immunoSEQ multiplex PCR, the TCRdb table keeps only in-frame clones and is missing some. V and J calls and clone size follow that table, whereas D and trimming were derived from the DNA. The sample gives about 230,000 clones, around four fifths of which show up once; around 2.5% is in the top ten. Trimming pared 0 bases from V and 0 bases from J, leaving 10 bases between. The CDR3 sequence is 16 residues long. Germline lookup yields CDR1 SGHKS and CDR2 YYEKEE (reference sequence).

The TCR sequence derives from a woman aged 70-85 years with active or convalescent COVID-19. The sequenced material came from peripheral blood. The chain couples TRBV5-5 to TRBJ1-5; TRBD1 is a possible D gene (5 bases). CDR3 DNA: TGTGCCAGCAGCTTGGATGTGGGGCTTAGCAATCAGCCCCAGCATTTT. Encoded protein: CASSLDVGLSNQPQHF.